The rows below give T cell receptor beta chains drawn from one sample of a study of type 1 regulatory T cells. These TCRs are of unknown antigen specificity. TCRdb recomputed calls from the reads with MiXCR, one row per CDR3 protein. The repertoire holds approximately 25,000 distinct CDR3 sequences, with around 43% as singletons. Material: cultured T cells, either the whole culture or a sorted T cell fraction (not recorded which). Receptors were obtained from a human donor in good health. CDR3s leave out the opening cysteine and the closing phenylalanine or tryptophan.

v_gene	len	j_gene	CDR3aa
TRBV4-1	15	TRBJ1-6	ASGPEGAAIYNSPLH
TRBV7-2	13	TRBJ1-1	ASSLGGRANTEAF
TRBV29-1	12	TRBJ1-5	SVGMTDPNQPQH
TRBV10-3	11	TRBJ1-1	ATRLTGTGEAF
TRBV7-2	11	TRBJ2-7	ASSWDRAYEQY
TRBV12-3/TRBV12-4	13	TRBJ2-2	ASRKSGGRTGELF
TRBV16	14	TRBJ1-2	ASSDLGSAANYGYT
TRBV12-3/TRBV12-4	13	TRBJ1-6	ASSLFVQGAKPLH
TRBV30	15	TRBJ2-2	AWSASLKGPRSGELF
TRBV7-9	13	TRBJ2-3	ASSLQRIGTDTQY
TRBV7-2	13	TRBJ2-7	ASSLEAAGTYEQY
TRBV12-3/TRBV12-4	13	TRBJ2-7	ASSFSGTGLYEQY
TRBV5-4	12	TRBJ2-5	ASSLSRGWETQY
TRBV10-3	11	TRBJ1-2	AISERQGLGYT
TRBV19	13	TRBJ2-7	ASSIGGQSSYEQY
TRBV6-6	13	TRBJ1-6	ASSYEGTGNSPLH
TRBV19	12	TRBJ2-7	ASSRTAGPYEQY
TRBV18	11	TRBJ2-7	ASSPLGAVEQY
TRBV11-2	13	TRBJ1-2	ASSSIQGYHGGYT
TRBV5-1	13	TRBJ2-1	ASSSLGLFGNEQF
TRBV2	14	TRBJ2-2	ASSEFRGPDTGGLF
TRBV5-1	12	TRBJ2-7	ASSQTVLSYEQY
TRBV11-2	14	TRBJ1-1	ASSLVGTGGRTEAF
TRBV12-3/TRBV12-4	11	TRBJ2-3	ASSSPGSDTQY